Each of the 14 T cell receptor beta chains below was sequenced from the same sample in a study of shared clonotypes between healthy human individuals. Terminally differentiated effector memory CD45RA+ cells were excluded from the naive CD8 cells, which were CD45RO-negative and positively selected for CCR7. Sequencing used immunoSEQ multiplex PCR; TCRdb keeps in-frame clones, though not all of them. The sample lists around 1.9 million clones; 85% to 95% were seen once. The sample consisted of naive CD8+ T cells from PBMCs. The origin of the receptors is a man in his late teens or twenties in good health. Some clones in this sample may be carry-over from other donors' samples.

The chain employs TRBV27 and TRBJ2-2; D is possibly TRBD2 (6 bases). Germline loops: CDR1 MNHEY, CDR2 SMNVEV (reference sequence). The CDR3 spans 15 residues. V shed 7 bases and J shed 4 bases, with 16 bases lying between them. The CDR3: CASNSPGVGTGELFF. CDR3 coding DNA: TGTGCCAGCAATTCGCCGGGGGTTGGCACCGGGGAGCTGTTTTTT.

For this clone: This sample also contains other DNA sequences that code for the same CDR3. The chain couples TRBV9 to TRBJ1-5; no definite D call. Germline V lookup: CDR1 SGDLS, CDR2 YYNGEE. CDR3 length: 15 amino acids. Trimming took 0 bases from V and 0 from J, leaving 7 bases between them. The CDR3 reads CASSVGGSSNQPQHF. DNA for the CDR3: TGTGCCAGCAGCGTAGGAGGGTCTAGCAATCAGCCCCAGCATTTT. Variable domain in full (rest from reference TRBV9 and TRBJ1-5): DSGVTQTPKHLITATGQRVTLRCSPRSGDLSVYWYQQSLDQGLQFLIQYYNGEERAKGNILERFSAQQFPDLHSELNLSSLELGDSALYFCASSVGGSSNQPQHFGDGTRLSIL.

This chain uses TRBV2 with TRBJ2-1; D ambiguous. Germline values: CDR1 SNHLY, CDR2 FYNNEI. The CDR3 runs to 10 residues. V was clipped by 8 bases and J by 7 bases, with 6 bases between them. The chain's CDR3 is CASGYNEQFF. The CDR3 coding sequence is TGTGCCAGCGGGTATAATGAGCAGTTCTTC. Full variable domain (missing parts from reference TRBV2 and TRBJ2-1): EPEVTQTPSHQVTQMGQEVILRCVPISNHLYFYWYRQILGQKVEFLVSFYNNEISEKSEIFDDQFSVERPDGSNFTLKIRSTKLEDSAMYFCASGYNEQFFGPGTRLTVL.

The chain joins TRBV7-3 to TRBJ2-1; 9 nucleotides align to TRBD2. The CDR3 is 17 residues long. The germline gives CDR1 SGHTA, CDR2 FQGTGA. V dropped 2 bases and J dropped 1; count of bases not matched to a gene: 6. Here the CDR3 reads CASSLVAGDPSYNEQFF. CDR3 DNA sequence: TGTGCCAGCAGCTTAGTAGCGGGAGACCCGTCCTACAATGAGCAGTTCTTC. Based on the CDR3 plus reference TRBV7-3 and TRBJ2-1, the full variable domain is GAGVSQTPSNKVTEKGKYVELRCDPISGHTALYWYRQSLGQGPEFLIYFQGTGAADDSGLPNDRFFAVRPEGSVSTLKIQRTERGDSAVYLCASSLVAGDPSYNEQFFGPGTRLTVL.

The chain is built from TRBV27 and TRBJ2-1; D is unclear. Germline lookup yields CDR1 MNHEY and CDR2 SMNVEV (reference sequence). Trimming stripped 2 bases from V and 4 bases from J, with 12 bases between. CDR3 length: 15 amino acids. This CDR3 is CASSLATPLYNEQFF. The CDR3 DNA follows: TGTGCCAGCAGTTTAGCGACTCCGCTATACAATGAGCAGTTCTTC.

V and J are TRBV14 and TRBJ2-5; 7 bases map to TRBD2. The CDR3 length is 15 residues. The J segment lost 3 bases and the V segment lost 1 base, leaving 5 bases of the junction unmatched. Germline lookup yields CDR1 SGHDN and CDR2 FVKESK. In DNA, the CDR3 is TGTGCCAGCAGCCAAGGACTAGCCTCGGAAGAGACCCAGTACTTC. It translates to CASSQGLASEETQYF. The variable domain in full, with the rest retrieved from reference TRBV14 and TRBJ2-5, is EAGVTQFPSHSVIEKGQTVTLRCDPISGHDNLYWYRRVMGKEIKFLLHFVKESKQDESGMPNNRFLAERTGGTYSTLKVQPAELEDSGVYFCASSQGLASEETQYFGPGTRLLVL.

The chain employs TRBV10-2 and TRBJ2-1; 10 nucleotides match TRBD1. V was clipped by 6 bases and J by 8 bases; unmatched bases: 7. CDR1 is WSHSY and CDR2 is SAAADI in the germline V gene. There are 14 residues in the CDR3. The DNA for the CDR3 is TGCGCCAGCAGAGCCGACAGGGGGCTGGATGAGCAGTTCTTC. Translation gives CASRADRGLDEQFF.

The rearrangement uses TRBV7-2 and TRBJ1-2; unclear D gene. Trimming cost V 4 bases and J 4 bases, with 16 bases left between them. Germline values: CDR1 SGHTA, CDR2 FQGNSA. The CDR3 totals 15 residues. The CDR3 region has the DNA TGTGCCAGCAGCTGGGCCCCCGGGCCCATCTATGGCTACACCTTC. Translation: CASSWAPGPIYGYTF.

The gene calls are TRBV28 and TRBJ2-3, with a tentative D call TRBD2 (6 bases). The germline CDR1 and CDR2 sequences are MDHEN and SYDVKM. This CDR3 comprises 14 residues. V dropped 1 base and J dropped 4 bases, with 9 bases sitting between them. The CDR3 spells CASSLLGEADTQYF. CDR3 coding DNA: TGTGCCAGCAGTTTATTGGGGGAGGCAGATACGCAGTATTTT.

J is TRBJ2-7 and V is TRBV7-9; tentatively, D is TRBD1 (5 bases). Germline CDR1 SEHNR, CDR2 FQNEAQ (reference sequence). The CDR3 runs to 14 residues. Trimming cost V 6 bases and J 1 base, with 13 bases left between them. The CDR3 region has the DNA TGTGCCAGCAGTCCTAACCAGGGTTCCTACGAGCAGTACTTC. Protein sequence: CASSPNQGSYEQYF.

This rearrangement joins TRBV4-1 to TRBJ1-5; D gene unclear. Germline V gene data show CDR1 as MGHRA and CDR2 as YSYEKL. The V gene lost 0 bases and the J gene lost 5 bases, with 8 bases spanning the gap. This CDR3 comprises 14 residues. CDR3 nucleotides: TGCGCCAGCAGCCAAGATCAATGGGATCAGCCCCAGCATTTT. The encoded protein is CASSQDQWDQPQHF.

The chain is built from TRBV7-6 and TRBJ2-7; the match to TRBD1 covers 9 bases. Germline-derived CDR1 and CDR2 are SGHVS and FNYEAQ. Unmatched junction bases numbered 6, after V lost 4 bases and J lost 5 bases. The CDR3 is 14 amino acids. Written as DNA, the CDR3 is TGTGCCAGCAGCTCCGGGACAGGGATCGACGAGCAGTACTTC. This gives the protein CASSSGTGIDEQYF.

This clone was recorded many times. The V call is TRBV6-5, the J call TRBJ2-1; the D is unclear. Germline lookup yields CDR1 MNHEY and CDR2 SVGAGI. The CDR3 covers 11 residues. Trimming removed 5 bases at V and 11 bases at J, with 10 bases between. The CDR3 region is CASSQDEKQFF. The CDR3 nucleotides are TGTGCCAGCAGTCAGGACGAAAAGCAGTTCTTC.

This chain uses TRBV28 with TRBJ2-3; D is uncertain. In germline, CDR1 is MDHEN, CDR2 SYDVKM. The CDR3 is 14 residues long. The V gene lost 7 bases and the J gene lost 8 bases, with 19 bases spanning the gap. CDR3 sequence (DNA): TGTGCCAGCATCCTCAACTCCCCCGCGGCTACGCAGTATTTT. Translation gives CASILNSPAATQYF.